Below are 29 T cell receptor beta chains sequenced from a single sample in a study of T cell repertoires in cytomegalovirus infection. TCRdb re-derived calls from the reads in MiXCR, one entry per CDR3 protein. The sample includes some 160,000 distinct CDR3 sequences, about 15% of them seen just once. Sequencing input: CD8+ T cells from PBMCs. These receptors were taken from a human donor in good health (CMV status not recorded). Some clones in this sample may be carry-over from other donors' samples.

This clonotype was detected only a few times. CDR3 nucleotide sequence: TGTGCCAGCAGTTTTTCTGGGTGGTTGAACACTGAAGCTTTCTTT. Translated: CASSFSGWLNTEAFF. The chain couples TRBV12-3 or TRBV12-4 to TRBJ1-1; D unclear. There are 15 residues in the CDR3. Trimming pared 3 bases from V and 0 bases from J, leaving 11 bases between.

This clonotype was seen ten or more times. The CDR3 DNA reads as TGTGCCAGCAGCTTAAACAGGGGATTCTTTGAAGCTTTCTTT. It translates to CASSLNRGFFEAFF. The chain links TRBV7-2 to TRBJ1-1, with 7 bases aligning to TRBD1. The V gene end was trimmed by 2 bases and the J gene end by 7 bases; junction bases not matched to a gene: 7. This CDR3 region has 14 residues. Germline CDR1 and CDR2: SGHTA and FQGNSA.

This clonotype appeared a few times. The chain combines TRBV7-3 with TRBJ2-3, with no clear D. Germline CDR1 is SGHTA and CDR2 is FQGTGA. V gave up 3 bases and J gave up 0 bases, with 7 bases separating them. The CDR3 is 14 residues long. The CDR3 DNA reads TGTGCCAGCAGCTTCGCCACTAGCACAGATACGCAGTATTTT. Protein: CASSFATSTDTQYF.

The chain recombines TRBV2 with TRBJ2-1; TRBD2 might be the D (6 bases). The CDR3 loop spans 11 amino acids. Germline V gene lookup returns CDR1 SNHLY and CDR2 FYNNEI. Between the trimmed V and J ends, which lost 7 bases and 7 bases, there was a span of 8 bases. The DNA for the CDR3 is TGTGCCAGCATCGGGGGTAATGAGCAGTTCTTC. This sequence encodes CASIGGNEQFF. Drawing the rest from reference TRBV2 and TRBJ2-1, the complete variable domain is EPEVTQTPSHQVTQMGQEVILRCVPISNHLYFYWYRQILGQKVEFLVSFYNNEISEKSEIFDDQFSVERPDGSNFTLKIRSTKLEDSAMYFCASIGGNEQFFGPGTRLTVL.

This rearrangement joins TRBV6-1 to TRBJ2-6; possible D gene TRBD2, 6 bases. V lost 5 bases to trimming and J lost 0 bases, with 14 bases between them. Germline assignment: CDR1 MNHNS and CDR2 SASEGT. This CDR3 contains 17 residues. Written as DNA, the CDR3 is TGTGCCAGCAGTCCATCTGGACTATTCTCTGGGGCCAACGTCCTGACTTTC. This encodes CASSPSGLFSGANVLTF.

This chain joins TRBV19 and TRBJ2-7; TRBD2 aligns across 9 bases. The J segment lost 2 bases and the V segment lost 7 bases, leaving 15 bases of the junction unmatched. In germline, CDR1 is LNHDA, CDR2 SQIVND (reference sequence). There are 17 residues in the CDR3. CDR3 residues: CASIPRREGLLTYEQYF. CDR3 nucleotides: TGTGCCAGTATCCCGAGGCGGGAGGGCCTTTTAACCTACGAGCAGTACTTC.

This clonotype was found a few times. The chain employs TRBV11-2 and TRBJ1-2; D might be TRBD1 (5 bases). Germline CDR1 and CDR2: SGHAT and FQNNGV. V was shortened by 5 bases and J by 4 bases, with 17 bases between the two germline ends. The CDR3 length is 15 residues. In nucleotides, the CDR3 is TGTGCCAGCAGCCAAAGAGGGGAGGAGTCCTATGGCTACACCTTC. Residues: CASSQRGEESYGYTF.

The chain recombines TRBV28 with TRBJ2-3; D might be TRBD2 (6 bases). The CDR3 is made up of 11 amino acids. Trimming took off 6 bases at V and 14 bases at J, with 15 bases between the two ends. Germline V gene sequence: CDR1 MDHEN, CDR2 SYDVKM. CDR3 in DNA: TGTGCCAGCAGCTTTGGGGGGACCGGGTATTTT. The encoded protein is CASSFGGTGYF. The entire variable domain, with the rest obtained from reference TRBV28 and TRBJ2-3, is as follows: DVKVTQSSRYLVKRTGEKVFLECVQDMDHENMFWYRQDPGLGLRLIYFSYDVKMKEKGDIPEGYSVSREKKERFSLILESASTNQTSMYLCASSFGGTGYFGPGTRLTVL.

This clonotype was recorded a few times. V is TRBV27 and J is TRBJ1-1; 10 positions agree with TRBD1. CDR1 is MNHEY and CDR2 is SMNVEV in the germline V gene (reference sequence). Trimming took 5 bases from V and 1 from J; bases not matched to a gene: 4. CDR3 length: 15 residues. The CDR3 sequence: CASSPRDRGNTEAFF. The CDR3 DNA reads as TGTGCCAGCAGTCCGAGGGACAGGGGGAACACTGAAGCTTTCTTT.

The chain uses TRBV20-1 and TRBJ2-3, with D unclear. V dropped 3 bases and J dropped 4 bases, with 2 bases sitting between them. CDR1 and CDR2 from the germline V gene are DFQATT and SNEGSKA (reference sequence). CDR3 length: 10 amino acids. For the CDR3, the DNA is TGCAGTGCTAGTTCAGATACGCAGTATTTT. Amino acids: CSASSDTQYF.

This clonotype is judged medium-sized. The chain carries TRBV6-2 or TRBV6-3 and TRBJ1-5; D is undetermined. The germline gives CDR1 MNHEY, CDR2 SVGEGT. The CDR3 sequence is 13 residues long. V was trimmed by 6 bases and J by 9 bases, leaving 15 bases between them. The CDR3, as DNA: TGTGCCAGCAGCCCGGACTCCACGGGGCCCCAGCATTTT. This sequence encodes CASSPDSTGPQHF.

A note on this clonotype: The junction shows a germline mismatch at one end, possibly a read error. CDR3 loop: CARSYGAWDRLKNIQYF. The CDR3 nucleotides read TGTGCCCGCAGTTATGGGGCCTGGGACAGGCTAAAAAACATTCAGTACTTC. V and J are TRBV6-2 or TRBV6-3 and TRBJ2-4; 8 bases map to TRBD1. The germline V gene has CDR1 MNHEY and CDR2 SVGEGT. The CDR3 covers 17 residues.

The rearrangement joins TRBV7-9 to TRBJ2-1; no reliable D call. The germline V gene encodes CDR1 SEHNR and CDR2 FQNEAQ (reference sequence). This CDR3 region has 13 residues. Deletions cut 5 bases from V and 8 bases from J, with 13 bases between. The DNA for the CDR3 is TGTGCCAGCAGCGACCCTTCGGGCTATGAGCAGTTCTTC. Protein product: CASSDPSGYEQFF.

This rearrangement joins TRBV6-1 to TRBJ2-5; 7 bases are shared with TRBD1. Germline CDR1 reads MNHNS; CDR2 reads SASEGT. CDR3 size: 16 residues. V lost 2 bases, J lost 4 bases, and 10 bases stayed unmatched. The DNA for the CDR3 is TGTGCCAGCAGTGAATATCGACAGGGTCCGCCAGAGACCCAGTACTTC. It yields the protein CASSEYRQGPPETQYF.

The chain couples TRBV15 to TRBJ2-1; 10 bases match TRBD2. The CDR3 is 15 amino acids. CDR1 and CDR2 from the germline V gene are LNHNV and YYDKDF (reference sequence). V shed 6 bases, J shed 7 bases, and the junction held 9 bases outside the gene matches. This CDR3 reads CATSRKRGGLNEQFF. The CDR3, as DNA: TGTGCCACCAGTCGCAAGCGGGGGGGTTTAAATGAGCAGTTCTTC.

This clonotype was recorded once. This chain links TRBV7-2 with TRBJ2-1, with D possibly being TRBD2 (5 bases). V lost 4 bases to trimming and J lost 4 bases, with 17 bases between them. The germline CDR1 and CDR2 sequences are SGHTA and FQGNSA. CDR3 length equals 16 residues. CDR3 in DNA: TGTGCCAGCAGCTCGTCCTTTGGCGGGCGATACAATGAGCAGTTCTTC. It specifies CASSSSFGGRYNEQFF.

This sequence joins TRBV20-1 and TRBJ1-4; D is perhaps TRBD1 (5 bases). V was cut by 3 bases and J by 0 bases, with 11 bases left in between. This CDR3 comprises 15 residues. From germline, CDR1 is DFQATT and CDR2 SNEGSKA (reference sequence). Here the CDR3 DNA reads TGCAGTGCTAGGATTGGGACTACAACTAATGAAAAACTGTTTTTT. Its translation is CSARIGTTTNEKLFF.

There are a few counts of this clonotype. The chain is built from TRBV12-3 or TRBV12-4 and TRBJ2-5, with TRBD2 identical over 8 bases. V dropped 4 bases and J dropped 5; count of bases not matched to a gene: 3. The CDR3 spans 13 residues. The CDR3 is CASSWASGETQYF. CDR3 nucleotide sequence: TGTGCCAGCAGTTGGGCTAGCGGGGAGACCCAGTACTTC.

This clonotype was seen ten or more times. This chain joins TRBV29-1 and TRBJ1-5, with D perhaps TRBD1 (5 bases). The ends were cut back, 7 bases at V and 1 base at J, with 11 bases in the middle. From germline, CDR1 is SQVTM and CDR2 ANQGSEA. The CDR3 runs 13 residues. The DNA of the CDR3 is TGCAGCGCGGGTGGGGGGAGCAATCAGCCCCAGCATTTT. Translated: CSAGGGSNQPQHF.

In its sample, this clonotype was seen many times. The rearrangement links TRBV5-4 to TRBJ2-1; D is undetermined. The CDR3 extends over 12 amino acids. CDR1 and CDR2 (germline): SGHNT, YYREEE (reference sequence). Trimming pared 2 bases from V and 0 bases from J, leaving 0 bases between. The CDR3 region has the DNA TGTGCCAGCAGCTTCTCCTACAATGAGCAGTTCTTC. Its protein is CASSFSYNEQFF.

The table lists this clonotype with many counts. The chain combines TRBV7-2 with TRBJ2-5; D unresolved. There are 14 residues in the CDR3. CDR1 is SGHTA and CDR2 is FQGNSA in the germline V gene. The V end was cut by 5 bases, the J end by 5 bases, with 15 bases between. As DNA, the CDR3 is TGTGCCAGCAGCCGCATGTCCCAGTATGAGACCCAGTACTTC. This encodes CASSRMSQYETQYF.

The table lists this clonotype with a few counts. This chain links TRBV7-2 with TRBJ1-2, with 7 bases fitting TRBD1. Trimming took 1 base from V and 7 from J; bases not matched to a gene: 12. This CDR3 has 16 residues. Germline CDR1 and CDR2: SGHTA and FQGNSA. The CDR3 nucleotides are TGTGCCAGCAGCTTAGAGGTTTCAGGGGGTCAATTTGGCTACACCTTC. Amino acids: CASSLEVSGGQFGYTF.

This clonotype was seen a handful of times. V gene TRBV7-9 combines with J gene TRBJ1-6, with D possibly TRBD1 on 6 matching bases. CDR3 size: 15 residues. CDR1 is SEHNR and CDR2 is FQNEAQ in the germline V gene (reference sequence). V shed 5 bases and J shed 7 bases, with 15 bases lying between them. CDR3 sequence reads: CASSQQGGRNSPLHF. CDR3 in DNA: TGTGCCAGCAGCCAACAGGGAGGTAGAAATTCACCCCTCCACTTT.

The chain joins TRBV7-2 to TRBJ2-7; tentative D call: TRBD2 (7 bases). Germline CDR1 and CDR2: SGHTA and FQGNSA. V was cut by 5 bases and J by 1 base, with 21 bases left in between. The CDR3 loop spans 17 amino acids. The CDR3 region has the DNA TGTGCCAGCAGCACATATGGGGGGCGGGAGTTATCCTACGAGCAGTACTTC. It is translated as CASSTYGGRELSYEQYF.

The J gene is TRBJ2-2, the V gene TRBV6-2 or TRBV6-3; D is uncertain. This CDR3 is 15 amino acids long. V was clipped by 7 bases and J by 3 bases, with 15 bases between them. Germline-derived CDR1 and CDR2 are MNHEY and SVGEGT. The CDR3 spells CASTPHAGYTGELFF. In DNA, the CDR3 is TGTGCCAGCACCCCTCACGCCGGGTACACCGGGGAGCTGTTTTTT.

V is TRBV7-8 and J is TRBJ1-2; no definite D call. Germline values: CDR1 SGHVS, CDR2 FQNEAQ. The CDR3 has 17 residues. V was shortened by 0 bases and J by 2 bases, with 16 bases between the two germline ends. The CDR3 reads CASSLARGQTPNYGYTF. The CDR3 DNA sequence: TGTGCCAGCAGCTTAGCTCGAGGTCAGACCCCCAACTATGGCTACACCTTC.

The chain recombines TRBV7-2 with TRBJ2-1, with D tentatively TRBD1 (6 bases). The CDR3 extends over 15 amino acids. Looked up from germline, CDR1 is SGHTA and CDR2 is FQGNSA. V was cut by 2 bases and J by 0 bases, with 8 bases left in between. The CDR3, as DNA: TGTGCCAGCAGCTTAAGGGGGAACTCCTACAATGAGCAGTTCTTC. The encoded protein is CASSLRGNSYNEQFF.

This clonotype was seen only a few times. The CDR3 DNA follows: TGTGCCAGCAGTTCCGCGACAGTTGCTGTATATGGCTACACCTTC. Encoded protein: CASSSATVAVYGYTF. J is TRBJ1-2 and V is TRBV12-3 or TRBV12-4; possible D gene TRBD1, 5 bases. V lost 4 bases and J lost 5, with 17 bases in between. The CDR3 runs to 15 residues.

The chain combines TRBV7-9 with TRBJ2-1, with D possibly called TRBD1 or TRBD2 (5 bases each). CDR1 is SEHNR and CDR2 is FQNEAQ in the germline V gene (reference sequence). CDR3 length: 12 residues. Trimming removed 5 bases at V and 8 bases at J, with 10 bases between. The CDR3 loop is CASSHGADEQFF. CDR3 DNA: TGTGCCAGCAGCCACGGGGCCGATGAGCAGTTCTTC.